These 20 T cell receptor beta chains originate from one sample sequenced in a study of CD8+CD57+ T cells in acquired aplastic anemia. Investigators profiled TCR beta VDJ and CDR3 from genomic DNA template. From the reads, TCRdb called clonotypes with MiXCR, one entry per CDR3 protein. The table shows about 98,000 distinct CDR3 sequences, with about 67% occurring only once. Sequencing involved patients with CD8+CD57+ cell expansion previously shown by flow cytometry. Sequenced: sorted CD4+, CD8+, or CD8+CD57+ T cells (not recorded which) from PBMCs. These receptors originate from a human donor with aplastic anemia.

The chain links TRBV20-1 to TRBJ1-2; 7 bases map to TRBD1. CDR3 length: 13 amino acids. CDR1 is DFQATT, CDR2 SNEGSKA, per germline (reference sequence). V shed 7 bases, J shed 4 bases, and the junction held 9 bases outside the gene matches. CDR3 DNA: TGCAGTGTCAATGTGGACAGGCGCTATGGCTACACCTTC. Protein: CSVNVDRRYGYTF.

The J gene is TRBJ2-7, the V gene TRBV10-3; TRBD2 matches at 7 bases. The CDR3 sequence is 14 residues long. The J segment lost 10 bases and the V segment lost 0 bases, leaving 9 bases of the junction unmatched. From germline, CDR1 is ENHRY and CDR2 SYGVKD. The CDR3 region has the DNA TGTGCCATCAGTGAGTCGAACCTGGGAGGGGATCAGTACTTC. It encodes CAISESNLGGDQYF.

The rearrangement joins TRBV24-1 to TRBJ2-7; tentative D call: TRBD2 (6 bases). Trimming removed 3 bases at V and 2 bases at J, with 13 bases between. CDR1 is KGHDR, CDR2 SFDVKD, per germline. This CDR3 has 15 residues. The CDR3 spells CATSDNRGNPYEQYF. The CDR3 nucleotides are TGTGCCACCAGTGATAATCGGGGGAACCCCTACGAGCAGTACTTC.

The CDR3, as DNA: TGTGCCACCAGTAGGGGGCCGGACGAGCAGTACTTC. As protein: CATSRGPDEQYF. The chain couples TRBV24-1 to TRBJ2-7; 7 nucleotides agree with TRBD1. The V gene's germline CDR1 is KGHDR and CDR2 SFDVKD. The CDR3 is 12 residues long. V shed 6 bases, J shed 5 bases, and the junction held 3 bases outside the gene matches.

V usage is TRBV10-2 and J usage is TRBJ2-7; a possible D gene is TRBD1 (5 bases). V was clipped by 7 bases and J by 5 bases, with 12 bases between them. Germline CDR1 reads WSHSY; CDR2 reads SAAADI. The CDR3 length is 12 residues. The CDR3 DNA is TGCGCCAGCACGGCAGGGCGGAACGAGCAGTACTTC. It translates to CASTAGRNEQYF.

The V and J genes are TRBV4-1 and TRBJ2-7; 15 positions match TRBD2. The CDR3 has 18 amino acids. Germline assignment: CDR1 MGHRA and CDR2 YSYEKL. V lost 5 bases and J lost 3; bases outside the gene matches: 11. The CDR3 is CASSFGLAGGRYLYEQYF. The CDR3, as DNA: TGCGCCAGCAGCTTCGGACTAGCGGGGGGGCGGTACCTCTACGAGCAGTACTTC.

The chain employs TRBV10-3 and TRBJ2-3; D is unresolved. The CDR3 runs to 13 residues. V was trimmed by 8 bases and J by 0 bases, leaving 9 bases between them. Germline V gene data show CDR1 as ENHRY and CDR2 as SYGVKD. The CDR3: CAIYGGSTDTQYF. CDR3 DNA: TGTGCCATCTATGGCGGAAGCACAGATACGCAGTATTTT.

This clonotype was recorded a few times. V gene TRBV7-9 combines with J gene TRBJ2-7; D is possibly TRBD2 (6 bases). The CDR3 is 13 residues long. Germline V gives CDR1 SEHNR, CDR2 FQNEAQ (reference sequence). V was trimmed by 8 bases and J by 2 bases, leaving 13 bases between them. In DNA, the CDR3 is TGTGCCAGCGGGGGGACCGATACCTACGAGCAGTACTTC. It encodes CASGGTDTYEQYF.

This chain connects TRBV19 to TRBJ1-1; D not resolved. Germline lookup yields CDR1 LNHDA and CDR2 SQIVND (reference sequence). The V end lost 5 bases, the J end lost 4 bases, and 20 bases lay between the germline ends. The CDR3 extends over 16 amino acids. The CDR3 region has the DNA TGTGCCAGTAGTTCAGCGAGACAAACAAGGACCACTGAAGCTTTCTTT. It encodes CASSSARQTRTTEAFF.

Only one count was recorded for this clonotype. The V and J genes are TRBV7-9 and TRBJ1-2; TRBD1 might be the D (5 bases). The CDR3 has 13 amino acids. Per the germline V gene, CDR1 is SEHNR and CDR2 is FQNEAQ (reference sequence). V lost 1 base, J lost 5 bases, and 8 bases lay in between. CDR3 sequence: CASSLGGLYGYTF. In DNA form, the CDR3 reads TGTGCCAGCAGCTTAGGGGGGTTATATGGCTACACCTTC.

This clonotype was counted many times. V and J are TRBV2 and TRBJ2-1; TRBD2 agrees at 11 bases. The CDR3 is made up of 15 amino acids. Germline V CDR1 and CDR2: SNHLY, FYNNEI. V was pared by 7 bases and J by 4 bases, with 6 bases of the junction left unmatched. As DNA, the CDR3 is TGTGCCAGCACTATAGCGGGGGGGCTTTACAATGAGCAGTTCTTC. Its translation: CASTIAGGLYNEQFF.

CDR3 sequence: CAISAGAQETQYF. The CDR3 DNA reads as TGTGCCATCAGTGCAGGAGCTCAGGAGACCCAGTACTTC. V gene TRBV10-3 combines with J gene TRBJ2-5; no reliable D call. Germline V gene data show CDR1 as ENHRY and CDR2 as SYGVKD. There are 13 residues in the CDR3. V was pared by 4 bases and J by 5 bases, with 11 bases between.

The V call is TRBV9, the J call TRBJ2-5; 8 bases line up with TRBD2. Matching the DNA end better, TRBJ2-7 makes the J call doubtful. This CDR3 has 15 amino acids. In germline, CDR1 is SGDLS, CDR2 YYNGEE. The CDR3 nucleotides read TGTGCCAGCAGCCCAAAACTAGCGGAAGCCTACGAGCAGTACTTC. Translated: CASSPKLAEAYEQYF.

CDR3 DNA sequence: TGTGCCAGCAGCTTGGTAACAGGGGATCTTTACGAGCAGTACTTC. It yields the protein CASSLVTGDLYEQYF. This chain links TRBV7-9 with TRBJ2-7, with 7 positions matching TRBD1. The germline V gene encodes CDR1 SEHNR and CDR2 FQNEAQ (reference sequence). V gave up 3 bases and J gave up 4 bases; unmatched junction bases: 9. This CDR3 spans 15 amino acids.

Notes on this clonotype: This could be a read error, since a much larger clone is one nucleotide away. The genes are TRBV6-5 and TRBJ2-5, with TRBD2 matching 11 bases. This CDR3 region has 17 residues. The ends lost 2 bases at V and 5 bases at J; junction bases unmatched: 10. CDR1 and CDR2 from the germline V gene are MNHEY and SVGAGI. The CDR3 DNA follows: TGTGCCAGCAGTTACCTCCGACTAGCGGGAAACGGGGAGACCCAGTACTTC. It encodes CASSYLRLAGNGETQYF.

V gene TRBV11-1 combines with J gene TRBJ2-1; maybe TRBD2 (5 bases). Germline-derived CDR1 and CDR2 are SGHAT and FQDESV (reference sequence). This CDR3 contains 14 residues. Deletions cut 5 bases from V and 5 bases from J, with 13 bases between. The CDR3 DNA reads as TGTGCCAGCAGCCCTGGACTCAGTGACAATGAGCAGTTCTTC. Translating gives CASSPGLSDNEQFF.

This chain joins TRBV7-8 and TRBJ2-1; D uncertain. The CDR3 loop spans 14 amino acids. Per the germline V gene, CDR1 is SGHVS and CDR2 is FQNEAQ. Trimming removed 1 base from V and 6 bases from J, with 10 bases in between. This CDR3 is CASSLGAAFNEQFF. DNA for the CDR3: TGTGCCAGCAGCTTAGGGGCAGCCTTCAATGAGCAGTTCTTC.

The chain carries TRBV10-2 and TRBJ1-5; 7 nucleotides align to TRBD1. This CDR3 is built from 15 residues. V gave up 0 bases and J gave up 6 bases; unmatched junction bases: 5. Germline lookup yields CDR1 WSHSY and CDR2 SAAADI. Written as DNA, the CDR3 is TGCGCCAGCAGTGAGTCAGGGGGCAGGCTTCAGCCCCAGCATTTT. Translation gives CASSESGGRLQPQHF.

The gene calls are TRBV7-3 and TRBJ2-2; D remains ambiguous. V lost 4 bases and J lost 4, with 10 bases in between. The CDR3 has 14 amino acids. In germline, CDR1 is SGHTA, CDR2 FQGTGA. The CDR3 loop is CASSSWESTGELFF. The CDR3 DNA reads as TGTGCCAGCAGCTCATGGGAATCCACCGGGGAGCTGTTTTTT.

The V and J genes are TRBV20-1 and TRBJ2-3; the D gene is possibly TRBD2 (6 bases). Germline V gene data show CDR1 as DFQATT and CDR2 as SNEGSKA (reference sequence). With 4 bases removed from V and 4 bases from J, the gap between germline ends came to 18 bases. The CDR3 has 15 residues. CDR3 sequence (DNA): TGCAGTGCTACGACCTTGGCGGGAAGGTCAGATACGCAGTATTTT. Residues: CSATTLAGRSDTQYF.